These 2 T cell receptor beta chains came from one sample sequenced in a study of vaccination effects on CD4 cells after COVID-19. These TCRs' antigens remain unknown. Before sequencing took place, the ViraFEST assay used viral peptide pools to expand antigen-specific CD4+ T cells. When less than 11 days of culture had elapsed, CD4+ T cells were isolated. It was two doses of either the BNT162b2 or mRNA-1273 vaccine that participants received. Repertoires were generated with immunoSEQ multiplex PCR, while TCRdb's copy carries only in-frame clones and drops some. This table has 20,000 to 25,000 clones, approximately 80% appearing once. This material consisted of CD4+ T cells from PBMCs cultured with SARS-CoV-2 spike peptides, taken after COVID-19 vaccination. The receptors here all came from a human donor who received a COVID-19 vaccine. Some clones in this sample may be carry-over from other donors' samples.

The rearrangement joins TRBV6-5 to TRBJ1-5, with TRBD1 matching over 8 bases. The germline V gene encodes CDR1 MNHEY and CDR2 SVGAGI. V shed 5 bases and J 3 bases; nucleotides not matched to a gene: 6. The CDR3 runs to 15 residues. CDR3 nucleotide sequence: TGTGCCAGCAGTCCAAAGACAGGGGACAATCAGCCCCAGCATTTT. This gives the protein CASSPKTGDNQPQHF.

The sample holds a few counts of this clone. The chain couples TRBV24-1 to TRBJ2-1; TRBD1 matches 9 bases. The CDR3 loop spans 17 amino acids. Per germline, CDR1 KGHDR and CDR2 SFDVKD. Losses at the gene ends were 4 bases for V and 3 bases for J; bases not matched to a gene: 9. The CDR3: CATSDSMTGGHYNEQFF. CDR3 DNA sequence: TGTGCCACCAGTGACAGTATGACAGGGGGTCACTACAATGAGCAGTTCTTC.